The following is a TCR beta chain sequence with its context. Its cognate antigen is unknown. Sequencing was performed with immunoSEQ multiplex PCR; in TCRdb, only in-frame clones are kept and a portion is missing. The table lists 2 million to 2.5 million clones, around 95% of them singletons. This CDR3 region has 17 residues. The ends lost 2 bases at V and 3 bases at J; junction bases unmatched: 10. The germline CDR1 and CDR2 sequences are MDHEN and SYDVKM. Healthy HIV-negative adults without recent acute infections or vaccinations served as donors. The data stem from a study of shared clonotypes between healthy human individuals. Study observations and caveats: What naive subsets generally showed was a larger estimated richness than memory subsets showed. Only blood underwent sampling, and tissue repertoires likely differ.

This receptor was identified in a man between 18 and 29 years old in good health. Sequencing used naive CD4+ T cells sorted from blood. Specified subset: CD45RA+ positively selected. The chain links TRBV28 to TRBJ2-7; 10 bases map to TRBD1. CDR3 protein: CASSLPLGQGKRYEQYF. As DNA, the CDR3 is TGTGCCAGCAGTTTACCCTTGGGACAGGGGAAACGCTACGAGCAGTACTTC.